Below, one T cell receptor (beta chain) is given with its context. The sample comes from a study of OX40 agonist ivuxolimab in advanced cancers. Sequenced by immunoSEQ multiplex PCR; TCRdb stores in-frame clones only, minus some. The table shows about 58,000 clones, with over 80% occurring only once. This CDR3 has 15 residues. Germline V lookup: CDR1 SGHRS, CDR2 YFSETQ. The germline V and J ends were trimmed by 8 bases and 2 bases, with 19 bases remaining between them. Enrollment shut out patients with autoimmune disease history or systemic immunosuppression. The input for sequencing was CD4+ or CD8+ T cells sorted from blood, taken in a trial of the OX40 agonist ivuxolimab. This TCR was recovered from an adult with an advanced solid tumor such as melanoma, head and neck, liver or kidney cancer. V gene TRBV5-1 combines with J gene TRBJ2-5; D is possibly TRBD1 or TRBD2 (6 bases each). CDR3 bases: TGCGCCAGTATTAAGGGGGGCACGTTTCAAGAGACCCAGTACTTC. It yields the protein CASIKGGTFQETQYF. The full variable domain, rest sourced from reference TRBV5-1 and TRBJ2-5, is KAGVTQTPRYLIKTRGQQVTLSCSPISGHRSVSWYQQTPGQGLQFLFEYFSETQRNKGNFPGRFSGRQFSNSRSEMNVSTLELGDSALYLCASIKGGTFQETQYFGPGTRLLVL.